Below, 7 T cell receptor beta chains from the same sample are listed, as sequenced in a study of T-cell reconstitution after alpha-beta-depleted transplantation in children. Preparation of the TCRbeta library was carried out with unique molecular identifiers. TCRdb fed the PCR reads into MiXCR, producing one record per CDR3 protein. The sample has approximately 340,000 distinct CDR3 sequences, approximately 10% seen once. Sample: PBMCs from the stem cell graft donor, taken from the stem cell graft. The receptors were sampled from a human donor who donated a stem cell graft to a child with acute lymphoblastic leukemia.

The chain uses TRBV28 and TRBJ2-7; 8 nucleotides agree with TRBD2. The CDR3 runs to 14 residues. The germline CDR1 and CDR2 sequences are MDHEN and SYDVKM. V was clipped by 3 bases and J by 6 bases; unmatched bases: 7. The CDR3 DNA sequence: TGTGCCAGCAGTTTTGCAGCGGGAGCATCCGAGCAGTACTTC. Its translation is CASSFAAGASEQYF. Combining the CDR3 with reference TRBV28 and TRBJ2-7 gives the whole variable domain DVKVTQSSRYLVKRTGEKVFLECVQDMDHENMFWYRQDPGLGLRLIYFSYDVKMKEKGDIPEGYSVSREKKERFSLILESASTNQTSMYLCASSFAAGASEQYFGPGTRLTVT.

This clonotype was counted between two and nine times. The chain carries TRBV7-2 and TRBJ2-7; no clear D gene. Germline-derived CDR1 and CDR2 are SGHTA and FQGNSA. V lost 1 base, J lost 2 bases, and 12 bases lay in between. This CDR3 is 15 amino acids long. CDR3 nucleotide sequence: TGTGCCAGCAGCTTAGAGAGGCAGGTTGCCTACGAGCAGTACTTC. It translates to CASSLERQVAYEQYF.

This clonotype was counted only a few times. This CDR3 reads CASSLEVGQTSGNTIYF. Here the CDR3 DNA reads TGTGCCAGCAGCTTAGAAGTGGGACAGACCTCTGGAAACACCATATATTTT. This chain uses TRBV11-2 with TRBJ1-3; 7 bases line up with TRBD1. V gave up 0 bases and J gave up 0 bases; unmatched junction bases: 5. This CDR3 region has 17 residues. Germline-derived CDR1 and CDR2 are SGHAT and FQNNGV.

This clonotype was counted between two and nine times. The chain links TRBV5-1 to TRBJ2-3; 7 bases align to TRBD1. The length of the CDR3 is 11 residues. V gave up 4 bases and J gave up 11 bases; unmatched junction bases: 4. Germline V gene lookup returns CDR1 SGHRS and CDR2 YFSETQ. The CDR3 coding sequence is TGCGCCAGCAGCCTCGACAGGGTGCAGTATTTT. Protein product: CASSLDRVQYF.

This chain joins TRBV10-3 and TRBJ2-3; D is unclear. The germline V gene encodes CDR1 ENHRY and CDR2 SYGVKD. The CDR3 is 11 residues long. Trimming took 9 bases from V and 6 from J, leaving 10 bases between them. The CDR3 region is CAMATRDTQYF. As DNA, the CDR3 is TGTGCCATGGCGACCCGGGATACGCAGTATTTT.

This clonotype has more than one count but fewer than ten. V usage is TRBV5-1 and J usage is TRBJ2-7; maybe TRBD1 (5 bases). This CDR3 comprises 15 residues. Between the trimmed V and J ends, which lost 2 bases and 4 bases, there was a span of 16 bases. Germline CDR1 is SGHRS and CDR2 is YFSETQ. Written as DNA, the CDR3 is TGCGCCAGCAGCTTTGCCATGGACAAACTTTACGAGCAGTACTTC. Encoded protein: CASSFAMDKLYEQYF. Filled out from reference TRBV5-1 and TRBJ2-7, the complete variable domain reads KAGVTQTPRYLIKTRGQQVTLSCSPISGHRSVSWYQQTPGQGLQFLFEYFSETQRNKGNFPGRFSGRQFSNSRSEMNVSTLELGDSALYLCASSFAMDKLYEQYFGPGTRLTVT.

The rearrangement uses TRBV12-3 or TRBV12-4 and TRBJ1-1; 8 nucleotides line up with TRBD1. There are 15 residues in the CDR3. The V segment lost 6 bases and the J segment 1 base; nucleotides outside the gene matches: 7. Here the CDR3 DNA reads TGTGCCAGCAGGGGCCTGGGACAGGCGAACACTGAAGCTTTCTTT. Translated: CASRGLGQANTEAFF.